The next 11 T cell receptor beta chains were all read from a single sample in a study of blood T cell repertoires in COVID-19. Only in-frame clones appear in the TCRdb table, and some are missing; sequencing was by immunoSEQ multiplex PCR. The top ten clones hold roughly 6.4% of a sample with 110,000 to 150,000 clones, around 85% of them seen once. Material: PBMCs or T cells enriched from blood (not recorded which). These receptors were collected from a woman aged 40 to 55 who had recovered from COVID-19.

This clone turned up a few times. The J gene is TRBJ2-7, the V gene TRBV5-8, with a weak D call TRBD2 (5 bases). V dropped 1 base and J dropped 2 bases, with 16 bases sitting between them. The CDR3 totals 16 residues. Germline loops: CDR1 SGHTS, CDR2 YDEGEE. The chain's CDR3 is CASSLHVGAEPYEQYF. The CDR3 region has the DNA TGTGCCAGCAGCTTGCATGTCGGAGCGGAGCCCTACGAGCAGTACTTC.

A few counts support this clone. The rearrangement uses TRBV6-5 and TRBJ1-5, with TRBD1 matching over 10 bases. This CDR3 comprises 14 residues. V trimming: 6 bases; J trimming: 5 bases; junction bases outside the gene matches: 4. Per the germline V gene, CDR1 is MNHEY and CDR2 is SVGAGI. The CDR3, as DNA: TGTGCCAGCAGGGGGACAGGGGAGCATCAGCCCCAGCATTTT. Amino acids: CASRGTGEHQPQHF.

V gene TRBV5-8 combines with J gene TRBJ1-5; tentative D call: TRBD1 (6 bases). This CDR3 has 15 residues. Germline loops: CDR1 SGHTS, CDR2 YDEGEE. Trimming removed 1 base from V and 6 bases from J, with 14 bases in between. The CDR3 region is CASSLLQGFAQPQHF. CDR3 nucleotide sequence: TGTGCCAGCAGCTTGTTACAGGGTTTTGCTCAGCCCCAGCATTTT.

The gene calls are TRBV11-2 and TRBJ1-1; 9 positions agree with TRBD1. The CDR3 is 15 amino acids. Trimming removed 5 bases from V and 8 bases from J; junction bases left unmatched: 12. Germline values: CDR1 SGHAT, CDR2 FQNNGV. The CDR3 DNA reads TGTGCCAGCAGCCAGGAGGGGACAGGGATCACGGAAGCTTTCTTT. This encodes CASSQEGTGITEAFF.

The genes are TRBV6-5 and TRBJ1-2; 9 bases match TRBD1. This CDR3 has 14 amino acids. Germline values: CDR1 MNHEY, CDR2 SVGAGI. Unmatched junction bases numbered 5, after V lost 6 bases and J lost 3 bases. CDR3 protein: CASSRDRAYYGYTF. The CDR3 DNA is TGTGCCAGCAGCCGGGACAGGGCCTACTATGGCTACACCTTC.

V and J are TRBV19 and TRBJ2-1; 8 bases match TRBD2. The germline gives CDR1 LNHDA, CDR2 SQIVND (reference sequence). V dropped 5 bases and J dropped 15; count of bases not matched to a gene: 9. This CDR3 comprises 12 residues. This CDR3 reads CASSSVRGAPFF. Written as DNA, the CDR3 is TGTGCCAGTAGTTCAGTGCGGGGGGCGCCGTTCTTC. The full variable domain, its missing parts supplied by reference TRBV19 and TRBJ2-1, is DGGITQSPKYLFRKEGQNVTLSCEQNLNHDAMYWYRQDPGQGLRLIYYSQIVNDFQKGDIAEGYSVSREKKESFPLTVTSAQKNPTAFYLCASSSVRGAPFFGPGTRLTVL.

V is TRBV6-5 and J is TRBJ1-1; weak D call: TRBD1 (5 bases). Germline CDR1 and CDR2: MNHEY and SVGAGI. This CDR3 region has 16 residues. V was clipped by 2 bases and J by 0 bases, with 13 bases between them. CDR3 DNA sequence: TGTGCCAGCAGTTACGGGGCCCGGGGGATGAACACTGAAGCTTTCTTT. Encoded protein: CASSYGARGMNTEAFF.

The CDR3 spells CASSGPGNEQFF. In DNA form, the CDR3 reads TGCGCCAGCAGCGGGCCAGGGAATGAGCAGTTCTTC. This chain connects TRBV4-1 to TRBJ2-1; possibly TRBD1 for D (5 bases). The CDR3 sequence is 12 residues long. Trimming took off 5 bases at V and 7 bases at J, with 9 bases between the two ends. Germline CDR1 is MGHRA and CDR2 is YSYEKL.

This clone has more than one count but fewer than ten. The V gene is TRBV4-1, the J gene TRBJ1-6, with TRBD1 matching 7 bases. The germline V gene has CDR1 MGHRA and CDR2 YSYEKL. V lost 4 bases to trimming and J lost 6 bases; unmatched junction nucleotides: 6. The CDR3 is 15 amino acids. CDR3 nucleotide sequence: TGCGCCAGCAGCCTAAACAGGGGAGGTAATTCACCCCTCCACTTT. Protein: CASSLNRGGNSPLHF.

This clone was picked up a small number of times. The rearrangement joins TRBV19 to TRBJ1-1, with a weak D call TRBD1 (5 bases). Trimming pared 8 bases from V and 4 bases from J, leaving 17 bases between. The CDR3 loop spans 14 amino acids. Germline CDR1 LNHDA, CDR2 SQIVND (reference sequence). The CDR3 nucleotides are TGTGCCAGTCTCGACACGGGGGTGGGCACTGAAGCTTTCTTT. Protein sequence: CASLDTGVGTEAFF.

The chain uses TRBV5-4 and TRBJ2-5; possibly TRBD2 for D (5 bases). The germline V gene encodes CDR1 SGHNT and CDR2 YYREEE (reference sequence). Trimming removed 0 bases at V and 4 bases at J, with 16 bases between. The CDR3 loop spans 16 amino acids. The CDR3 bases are TGTGCCAGCAGCTTGGCTAATGTCGGGGAGACAGAGACCCAGTACTTC. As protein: CASSLANVGETETQYF. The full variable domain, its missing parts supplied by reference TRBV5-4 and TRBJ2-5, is ETGVTQSPTHLIKTRGQQVTLRCSSQSGHNTVSWYQQALGQGPQFIFQYYREEENGRGNFPPRFSGLQFPNYSSELNVNALELDDSALYLCASSLANVGETETQYFGPGTRLLVL.